The following is a T cell receptor beta chain sequence with its context. CD45RO negativity and positive selection for CCR7 defined naive CD8 cells, a population that excluded terminally differentiated effector memory CD45RA+ cells. Donors, healthy HIV-negative adults, lacked recent acute infections or vaccinations. Donors were Caucasian adults residing in Nashville, Tennessee, USA. In replicate PCRs of sorted subsets, about 220 ng DNA, some 28,000 T cell genomes, was used. Data came from immunoSEQ multiplex PCR; TCRdb stores just in-frame clones and leaves some out. Of about 2 million clones in the sample, about 95% were seen once. Trimming took 6 bases from V and 3 from J; bases not matched to a gene: 5. The CDR3 extends over 15 amino acids. CDR1 is MNHEY, CDR2 SMNVEV, per germline (reference sequence). This sample was included in a study of shared clonotypes between healthy human individuals.

Material: naive CD8+ T cells sorted from blood. This TCR derives from a man between 18 and 29 years old in good health. This chain joins TRBV27 and TRBJ2-3; 11 bases align to TRBD1. This CDR3 is CASRTGTGGTDTQYF. The CDR3 DNA follows: TGTGCCAGCAGGACCGGGACAGGGGGGACAGATACGCAGTATTTT.